Listed below are T cell receptor beta chains from one sample, sequenced in a study of breast tumors, draining lymph nodes, adjacent tissues. From the multiplex PCR reads, TCRdb called clonotypes with MiXCR, one entry per CDR3 protein. Among tens of thousands of distinct CDR3 sequences listed, 68% were seen once. Material: tumor-adjacent breast tissue. All receptors derive from a female donor with breast cancer. Some clones in this sample may be carry-over from other donors' samples. CDR3s include the opening cysteine and the closing phenylalanine or tryptophan. Each record gives: V gene, J gene, clone size, D gene, CDR3 DNA, CDR3 protein. A D gene is named only where the DNA matches it firmly. Where a row states a size, it is once, few, many or the class of an expanded clone; other rows omit it.

V: TRBV4-2
J: TRBJ2-7
size: -
D: -
DNA: TGTGCCAGCAGCCAAGCCTACGAGCAGTACTTC
CDR3: CASSQAYEQYF

V: TRBV10-3
J: TRBJ2-1
size: -
D: -
DNA: TGTGCCATCAGGGGCAGGGCGGGTACCTACAATGAGCAGTTCTTC
CDR3: CAIRGRAGTYNEQFF

V: TRBV4-2
J: TRBJ1-5
size: many
D: -
DNA: TGTGCCAGCAGCCAAGACGGGCAGCGAAATCAGCCCCAGCATTTT
CDR3: CASSQDGQRNQPQHF

V: TRBV19
J: TRBJ1-4
size: -
D: TRBD1
DNA: TGTGCCAGTAGTTCCGGGACAGAGAGAATGTTTTTT
CDR3: CASSSGTERMFF

V: TRBV10-3
J: TRBJ1-2
size: few
D: TRBD1
DNA: TGTGCCATCAGAGAATGGACAGGTCCTGGCTACACCTTC
CDR3: CAIREWTGPGYTF

V: TRBV10-1
J: TRBJ2-3
size: -
D: -
DNA: TGCGCCAGCAGTGTTTCGTCAGCCCATGCAGATACGCAGTATTTT
CDR3: CASSVSSAHADTQYF

V: TRBV15
J: TRBJ2-1
size: -
D: -
DNA: TGTGCCACCAGCGGCGGGGCGGAGAGAGATGAGCAGTTCTTC
CDR3: CATSGGAERDEQFF

V: TRBV5-1
J: TRBJ1-5
size: -
D: -
DNA: TGCGCCAGCAGCTCCCCAACGGATAGCAATCAGCCCCAGCATTTT
CDR3: CASSSPTDSNQPQHF

V: TRBV25-1
J: TRBJ2-3
size: few
D: TRBD1
DNA: TGTGCCAGCAGTCTATCCGGGACAGGGGTAGATACGCAGTATTTT
CDR3: CASSLSGTGVDTQYF

V: TRBV29-1
J: TRBJ2-3
size: -
D: -
DNA: TGCAGCGTTGGGGGGGAGAGACGCACAGATACGCAGTATTTT
CDR3: CSVGGERRTDTQYF

V: TRBV3-1
J: TRBJ2-1
size: -
D: -
DNA: TGTGCCAGCAAGGCAGGTGTCAGGGATTTTGCGGGGGAGCAGTTCTTC
CDR3: CASKAGVRDFAGEQFF

V: TRBV6-5
J: TRBJ2-7
size: -
D: -
DNA: TGTGCCAGCGCAAGGGGGGGAGGAGGCTACGAGCAGTACTTC
CDR3: CASARGGGGYEQYF

V: TRBV10-3
J: TRBJ2-1
size: once
D: -
DNA: TGTGCCATCTCCCGTTGGGCTTTTACTAGCAACATGACCAATGAGCAGTTCTTC
CDR3: CAISRWAFTSNMTNEQFF

V: TRBV6-5
J: TRBJ1-4
size: many
D: -
DNA: TGTGCCAGCAGTTACTCGCGTGCAGGGAGTACTGAAAAACTGTTTTTT
CDR3: CASSYSRAGSTEKLFF

V: TRBV11-3
J: TRBJ2-7
size: -
D: TRBD2
DNA: TGTGCCAGCAGCTCGGTAGCGGGAGACCCCTACGAGCAGTACTTC
CDR3: CASSSVAGDPYEQYF

V: TRBV20-1
J: TRBJ2-2
size: medium-sized
D: -
DNA: TGCAGTGCTATACACGTCGGGGAGCTGTTTTTT
CDR3: CSAIHVGELFF

V: TRBV2
J: TRBJ2-3
size: few
D: -
DNA: TGTGCCAGCAGCCCAGCTTTTACAGATACGCAGTATTTT
CDR3: CASSPAFTDTQYF

V: TRBV11-2
J: TRBJ1-6
size: -
D: -
DNA: TGTGCCAGCAGCCTCAAGGGAGACAGTAATTCACCCCTCCACTTT
CDR3: CASSLKGDSNSPLHF

V: TRBV20-1
J: TRBJ2-7
size: few
D: -
DNA: TGCAGTGCTAGGGGGCAGGTGTACTACGAGCAGTACTTC
CDR3: CSARGQVYYEQYF

V: TRBV6-5
J: TRBJ1-1
size: -
D: -
DNA: TGTGCCAGCAGTTACAGAATGAACACTGAAGCTTTCTTT
CDR3: CASSYRMNTEAFF

V: TRBV6-1
J: TRBJ2-1
size: -
D: TRBD2
DNA: TGTGCCAGCAGTGATCTCTGGGGACTAGAGAATGAGCAGTTCTTC
CDR3: CASSDLWGLENEQFF

V: TRBV7-9
J: TRBJ2-7
size: -
D: -
DNA: TGTGCCAGCAGCTTAGCGACTGTCAGGGGCTACGAGCAGTACTTC
CDR3: CASSLATVRGYEQYF

V: TRBV20-1
J: TRBJ2-7
size: -
D: TRBD1
DNA: TGCAGTGCTAGGATTGCGGGACAGGGATTGACCATAGCGGGCTACGAGCAGTACTTC
CDR3: CSARIAGQGLTIAGYEQYF

V: TRBV11-2
J: TRBJ1-6
size: -
D: TRBD1
DNA: TGTGCCAGCAGCTTCCGCGGGACAGGGGAATCACCCCTCCACTTT
CDR3: CASSFRGTGESPLHF

V: TRBV2
J: TRBJ2-7
size: -
D: TRBD2
DNA: TGTGCCAGCAGTGAAGCATTGCTAGCGGGAGGGTACGAGCAGTACTTC
CDR3: CASSEALLAGGYEQYF

V: TRBV10-3
J: TRBJ2-7
size: -
D: TRBD2
DNA: TGTGCCATCAGTGATTTAGCGGGGGCCTTCAGCTCCTACGAGCAGTACTTC
CDR3: CAISDLAGAFSSYEQYF

V: TRBV6-6
J: TRBJ2-7
size: -
D: -
DNA: TGTGCCAGCAGGGACTATCTGGAGCAGTACTTC
CDR3: CASRDYLEQYF

V: TRBV5-4
J: TRBJ2-3
size: -
D: TRBD2
DNA: TGTGCCAGCAGCTCAGCGGGAGGGGCAGATACGCAGTATTTT
CDR3: CASSSAGGADTQYF

V: TRBV19
J: TRBJ2-1
size: -
D: -
DNA: TGTGCCAGTAGTATCTTCAGGGAAGCCTACAATGAGCAGTTCTTC
CDR3: CASSIFREAYNEQFF

V: TRBV6-5
J: TRBJ2-3
size: -
D: -
DNA: TGTGCCAGCAGCGCCCGGGCAGATACGCAGTATTTT
CDR3: CASSARADTQYF

V: TRBV27
J: TRBJ1-6
size: -
D: -
DNA: TGTGCCAGCAGCCTACGACGGATGAATAATTCACCCCTCCACTTT
CDR3: CASSLRRMNNSPLHF

V: TRBV6-6
J: TRBJ2-7
size: -
D: -
DNA: TGTGCCAGCAGCCATGTCGTGCACAGGGATTACGAGCAGTACTTC
CDR3: CASSHVVHRDYEQYF

V: TRBV20-1
J: TRBJ1-2
size: -
D: -
DNA: TGCAGTGCTAGACCACAGGCCTCAGCTAACTATGGCTACACCTTC
CDR3: CSARPQASANYGYTF

V: TRBV25-1
J: TRBJ2-7
size: -
D: TRBD1
DNA: TGTGCCAGCAAGGCCAGGGGGCTAGGCGAGCAGTACTTC
CDR3: CASKARGLGEQYF

V: TRBV5-4
J: TRBJ2-7
size: -
D: TRBD2
DNA: TGTGCCAGCAGCTTCTTAGCGGGAGCGGCCTACGAGCAGTACTTC
CDR3: CASSFLAGAAYEQYF

V: TRBV6-5
J: TRBJ2-7
size: few
D: TRBD1
DNA: TGTGCCAGCAGTTACTCCGGACAGGCCCTCTACGAGCAGTACTTC
CDR3: CASSYSGQALYEQYF

V: TRBV11-2
J: TRBJ2-3
size: many
D: -
DNA: TGTGCCAGCAGCCCCAGCGGAACTAGCACAGATACGCAGTATTTT
CDR3: CASSPSGTSTDTQYF

V: TRBV6-2/TRBV6-3
J: TRBJ2-1
size: -
D: -
DNA: TGTGCCAGCAGTTTAGGCGCCCACAATGAGCAGTTCTTC
CDR3: CASSLGAHNEQFF

V: TRBV12-3/TRBV12-4
J: TRBJ1-2
size: -
D: TRBD1
DNA: TGTGCCAGCAGCAGGACAGGGGCCGGCTACACCTTC
CDR3: CASSRTGAGYTF

V: TRBV3-1
J: TRBJ1-4
size: -
D: TRBD1
DNA: TGTGCCAGCAGCCCACAGGGGAGGGATGAAAAACTGTTTTTT
CDR3: CASSPQGRDEKLFF

V: TRBV6-5
J: TRBJ2-2
size: -
D: TRBD2
DNA: TGTGCCAGCAGTTACGGGACTAGCGCCGGGGAGCTGTTTTTT
CDR3: CASSYGTSAGELFF

V: TRBV6-1
J: TRBJ1-5
size: many
D: TRBD1
DNA: TGTGCCAGCAGTCCTCGCCGGACAGGTTATAGCAATCAGCCCCAGCATTTT
CDR3: CASSPRRTGYSNQPQHF

V: TRBV5-6
J: TRBJ2-3
size: few
D: -
DNA: TGTGCCAGTAGCAGACGAAAAGAAGATACGCAGTATTTT
CDR3: CASSRRKEDTQYF

V: TRBV6-5
J: TRBJ2-3
size: -
D: -
DNA: TGTGCCAGCAGTTACAGGGAAACAGATACGCAGTATTTT
CDR3: CASSYRETDTQYF

V: TRBV12-3/TRBV12-4
J: TRBJ2-1
size: -
D: -
DNA: TGTGCCAGCAGGAGTACGAATGAGCAGTTCTTC
CDR3: CASRSTNEQFF